Listed below are T cell receptor beta chains from one sample, sequenced in a study of cytomegalovirus exposure and HLA in healthy donors. Profiled with immunoSEQ multiplex PCR; TCRdb holds only in-frame clones, not every one. The table shows 100,000 to 140,000 clones, with 55% to 85% occurring only once. Input material: PBMCs. These receptors originate from a man aged 25-45 years in good health and CMV-seronegative. CDR3s include the opening cysteine and the closing phenylalanine or tryptophan.

>TRBV29-1|TRBJ2-2
CSGGQGFSGELFF
>TRBV7-9|TRBJ2-1
CASSLDLTARNEQFF
>TRBV21-1|TRBJ1-6
CASSKVETRSPLHF
>TRBV4-2|TRBJ2-5
CASSQERGLRETQYF
>TRBV27|TRBJ1-1
CASSWGQLNTEAFF
>TRBV10-3|TRBJ1-3
CAISERQVADGNTIYF
>TRBV29-1|TRBJ2-2
CSVDGGTGGLFF
>TRBV11-2|TRBJ2-7
CANTPALQVSYEQYF
>TRBV19|TRBJ1-5
CATGDRGLNQPQHF
>TRBV7-9|TRBJ2-5
CASSLPTVQETQYF
>TRBV25-1|TRBJ1-2
CASSLGAGYGYTF
>TRBV19|TRBJ2-3
CASSPPITDTQYF
>TRBV2|TRBJ2-7
CASKNPGTGSYEQYF
>TRBV4-1|TRBJ2-1
CASSQDLAGGEQFF
>TRBV28|TRBJ1-5
CASSPIQDRHQPQHF
>TRBV6-5|.
CASRTGPASYEQYF
>TRBV9|TRBJ1-3
CASSGSQGVTGNTIYF
>TRBV5-8|TRBJ2-2
CASSLGLAGNIGELFF
>TRBV5-1|TRBJ2-3
CASRDRGDSLTDTQYF
>TRBV9|TRBJ1-5
CASSVTGVNQPQHF
>TRBV7-9|TRBJ2-5
CASSLYYKETQYF
>TRBV5-1|TRBJ2-1
CASSLRSPTSRSYNEQFF
>TRBV6-5|TRBJ2-5
CASRTSGRYETQYF
>TRBV7-8|TRBJ1-2
CASSLTETNYGYTF
>TRBV28|TRBJ1-1
CASCLPIVVGGNTEAFF
>TRBV19|TRBJ2-2
CASTSYWRRSVPTGELFF
>TRBV4-1|TRBJ2-5
CASSQDLGRTQYF
>TRBV27|TRBJ2-3
CASSPRTDGVGDTQYF
>TRBV10-1|TRBJ1-1
CASSVKQAGTEAFF
>TRBV6-1|TRBJ2-7
CATRDRDGLQYF
>TRBV7-2|TRBJ2-1
CASSSRMPDNEQFF
>TRBV7-6|TRBJ1-1
CASSSRQGSTEAFF
>TRBV30|TRBJ2-7
CAWSDFGTPSSYEQYF
>TRBV15|TRBJ2-6
CATSRDLGGAGANVLTF
>TRBV5-1|TRBJ2-6
CASSREGVGANVLTF
>TRBV7-9|TRBJ2-7
CASSSEGQDLPYEQYF
>TRBV7-6|TRBJ2-1
CASSLDGSGYNEQFF
>TRBV19|TRBJ1-4
CASSMSMEKLFF
>TRBV6-5|TRBJ2-3
CASSYSGAQGAEYF
>TRBV2|TRBJ2-1
CASSARVGHSYNEQFF
>TRBV10-3|TRBJ2-4
CAISEFQGGPLAKNIQYF
>TRBV5-4|TRBJ1-3
CASSWDRAGNTIYF
>TRBV2|TRBJ2-2
CASSRDRKHTGELFF
>TRBV27|TRBJ1-5
CASSLGTGNQPQHF
>TRBV7-8|TRBJ2-7
CASGAGLAGTPRQQYF
>TRBV4-1|TRBJ2-5
CASSDQREALGTQYF
>TRBV4-1|TRBJ1-1
CASSQARGGNTEAFF
>TRBV13|TRBJ2-3
CASSLLAGASTDTQYF
>TRBV27|TRBJ2-1
CASSPVGAGVLGYNEQFF
>TRBV6-7|TRBJ1-1
CASSYPNRDLSEDTEAFF
>TRBV4-1|TRBJ2-5
CASSQDPRGQLETQYF